This entry describes one T cell receptor beta chain. These data come from a study of metastatic and nonmetastatic thyroid tumors. TCRdb re-clonotyped the PCR reads through MiXCR. This repertoire shows more than 40,000 clones, less than 25% found once; its top ten account for more than 12%. Among the patients, none had received any treatment before thyroid surgery. Deletions cut 0 bases from V and 2 bases from J, with 14 bases between. The CDR3 length is 16 residues. Germline lookup yields CDR1 DFQATT and CDR2 SNEGSKA (reference sequence). The sample taken for sequencing was tumor tissue. The receptor was derived from a female donor with papillary thyroid cancer or a benign thyroid nodule (not recorded which). Some clones in this sample may be carry-over from other donors' samples. The chain combines TRBV20-1 with TRBJ1-5; D may be TRBD1 (5 bases). Here the CDR3 reads CSARDLRGAGNQPQHF. The CDR3, as DNA: TGCAGTGCTAGAGATCTGAGGGGCGCGGGCAATCAGCCCCAGCATTTT.